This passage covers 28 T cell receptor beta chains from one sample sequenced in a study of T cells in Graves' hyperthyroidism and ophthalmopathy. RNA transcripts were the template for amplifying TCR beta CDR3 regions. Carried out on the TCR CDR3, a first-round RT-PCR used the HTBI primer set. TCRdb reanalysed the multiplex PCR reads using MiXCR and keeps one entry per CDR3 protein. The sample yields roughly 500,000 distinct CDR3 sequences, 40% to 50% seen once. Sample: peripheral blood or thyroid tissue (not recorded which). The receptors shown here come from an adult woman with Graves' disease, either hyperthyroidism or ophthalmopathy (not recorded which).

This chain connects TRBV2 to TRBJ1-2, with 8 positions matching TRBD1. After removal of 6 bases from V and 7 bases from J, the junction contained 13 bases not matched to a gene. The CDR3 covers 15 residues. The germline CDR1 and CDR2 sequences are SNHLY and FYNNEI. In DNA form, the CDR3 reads TGTGCCAGCAGAAAACGGACAGGGATCGCTCCTGGCTACACCTTC. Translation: CASRKRTGIAPGYTF.

For the CDR3, the DNA is TGTGCCAGCAGCTCCGCTTTTGACTATGGCTACACCATATATTTT. This gives the protein CASSSAFDYGYTIYF. This chain connects TRBV11-2 to TRBJ1-3; D gene unclear. The CDR3 has 15 amino acids. V lost 4 bases and J lost 8, with 18 bases in between. The V gene's germline CDR1 is SGHAT and CDR2 FQNNGV.

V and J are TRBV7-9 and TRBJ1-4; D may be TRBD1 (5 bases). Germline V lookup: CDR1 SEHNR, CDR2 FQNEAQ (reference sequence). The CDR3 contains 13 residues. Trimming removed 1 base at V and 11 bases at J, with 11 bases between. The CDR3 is CASSLEGGAKLFF. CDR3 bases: TGTGCCAGCAGCTTAGAGGGAGGGGCTAAACTGTTTTTT.

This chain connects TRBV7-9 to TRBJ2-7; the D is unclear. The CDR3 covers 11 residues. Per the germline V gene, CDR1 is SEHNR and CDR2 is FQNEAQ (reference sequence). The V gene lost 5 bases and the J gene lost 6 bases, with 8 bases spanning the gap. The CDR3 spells CASSPQSEQYF. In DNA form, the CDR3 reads TGTGCCAGCAGCCCCCAAAGCGAGCAGTACTTC. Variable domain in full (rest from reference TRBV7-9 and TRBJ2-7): DTGVSQNPRHKITKRGQNVTFRCDPISEHNRLYWYRQTLGQGPEFLTYFQNEAQLEKSRLLSDRFSAERPKGSFSTLEIQRTEQGDSAMYLCASSPQSEQYFGPGTRLTVT.

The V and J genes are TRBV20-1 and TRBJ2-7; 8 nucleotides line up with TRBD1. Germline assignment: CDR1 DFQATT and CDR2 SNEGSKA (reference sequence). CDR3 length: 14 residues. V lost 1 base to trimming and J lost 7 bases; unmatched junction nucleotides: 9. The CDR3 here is CSARAPDREREQYF. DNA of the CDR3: TGCAGTGCTAGAGCGCCGGACAGGGAGAGGGAGCAGTACTTC.

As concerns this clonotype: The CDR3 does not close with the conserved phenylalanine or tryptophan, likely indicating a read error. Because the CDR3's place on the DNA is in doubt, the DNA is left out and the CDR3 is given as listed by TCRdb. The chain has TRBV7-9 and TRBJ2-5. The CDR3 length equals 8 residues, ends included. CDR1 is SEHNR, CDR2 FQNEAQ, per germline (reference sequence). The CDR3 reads CASSLQAA.

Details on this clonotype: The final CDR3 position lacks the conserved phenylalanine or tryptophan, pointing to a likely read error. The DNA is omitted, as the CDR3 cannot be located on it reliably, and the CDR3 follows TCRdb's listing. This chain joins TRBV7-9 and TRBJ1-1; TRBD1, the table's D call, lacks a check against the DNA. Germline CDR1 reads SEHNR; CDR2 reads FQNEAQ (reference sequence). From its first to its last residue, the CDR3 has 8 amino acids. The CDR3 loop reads CASSLEAP.

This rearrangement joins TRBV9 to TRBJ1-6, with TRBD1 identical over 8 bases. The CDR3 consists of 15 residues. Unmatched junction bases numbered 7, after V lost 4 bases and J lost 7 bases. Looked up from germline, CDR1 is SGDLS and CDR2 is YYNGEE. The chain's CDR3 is CASSLTGDRNSPLHF. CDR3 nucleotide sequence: TGTGCCAGCAGCCTGACAGGGGACAGGAATTCACCCCTCCACTTT.

The DNA for the CDR3 is TGTGCCAGCAGCCCCCGGAATGAAGCTTTCTTT. This gives the protein CASSPRNEAFF. The gene calls are TRBV13 and TRBJ1-1, with no clear D. The CDR3 length is 11 residues. Germline V gene lookup returns CDR1 PRHDT and CDR2 FYEKMQ (reference sequence). Between the trimmed V and J ends, which lost 5 bases and 7 bases, there was a span of 8 bases.

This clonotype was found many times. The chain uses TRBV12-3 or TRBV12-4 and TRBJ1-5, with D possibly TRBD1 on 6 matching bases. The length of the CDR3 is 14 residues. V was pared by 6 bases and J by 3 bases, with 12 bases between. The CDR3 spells CASSSTGINQPQHF. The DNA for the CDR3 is TGTGCCAGCAGCTCTACAGGGATCAATCAGCCCCAGCATTTT.

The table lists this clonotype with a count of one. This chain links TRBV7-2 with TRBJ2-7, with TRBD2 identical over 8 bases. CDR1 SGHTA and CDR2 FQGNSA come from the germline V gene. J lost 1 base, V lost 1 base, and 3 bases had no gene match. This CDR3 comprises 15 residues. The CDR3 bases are TGTGCCAGCAGCTTAGGTAGCGGGGAATCCTACGAGCAGTACTTC. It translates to CASSLGSGESYEQYF.

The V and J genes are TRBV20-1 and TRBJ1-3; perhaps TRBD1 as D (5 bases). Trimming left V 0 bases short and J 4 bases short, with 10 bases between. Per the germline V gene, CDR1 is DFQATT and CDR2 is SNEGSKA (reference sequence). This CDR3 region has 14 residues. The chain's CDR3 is CSARDGGRGNTIYF. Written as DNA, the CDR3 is TGCAGTGCTAGAGATGGGGGTAGAGGAAACACCATATATTTT.

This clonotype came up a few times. This CDR3 reads CASSPETWRSQYF. The CDR3 bases are TGTGCCAGCAGTCCCGAGACCTGGAGATCCCAGTACTTC. The chain carries TRBV6-6 and TRBJ2-5; D is unresolved. The CDR3 covers 13 residues. The germline V and J ends were trimmed by 5 bases and 9 bases, with 16 bases remaining between them. Per the germline V gene, CDR1 is MNHNY and CDR2 is SVGAGI (reference sequence).

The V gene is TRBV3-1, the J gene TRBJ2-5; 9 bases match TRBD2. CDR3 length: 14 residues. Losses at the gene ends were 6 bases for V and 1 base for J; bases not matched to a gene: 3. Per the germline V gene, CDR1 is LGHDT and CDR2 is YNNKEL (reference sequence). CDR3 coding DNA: TGTGCCAGCAGGAAGACTAGCGGCCAAGAGACCCAGTACTTC. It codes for CASRKTSGQETQYF.

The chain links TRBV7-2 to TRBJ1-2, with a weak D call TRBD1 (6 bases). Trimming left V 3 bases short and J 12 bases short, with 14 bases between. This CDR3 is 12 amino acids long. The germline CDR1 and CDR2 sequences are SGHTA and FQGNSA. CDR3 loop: CASSLGAFGNTF. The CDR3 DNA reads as TGTGCCAGCAGCTTGGGGGCATTTGGAAACACCTTC. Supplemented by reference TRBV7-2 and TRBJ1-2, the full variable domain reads GAGVSQSPSNKVTEKGKDVELRCDPISGHTALYWYRQSLGQGLEFLIYFQGNSAPDKSGLPSDRFSAERTGGSVSTLTIQRTQQEDSAVYLCASSLGAFGNTFGSGTRLTVV.

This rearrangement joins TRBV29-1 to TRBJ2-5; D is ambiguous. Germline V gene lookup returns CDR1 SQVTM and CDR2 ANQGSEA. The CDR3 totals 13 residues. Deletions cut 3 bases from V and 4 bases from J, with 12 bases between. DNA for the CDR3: TGCAGCGTTGAGAGTTGGAAGGGAGAGACCCAGTACTTC. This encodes CSVESWKGETQYF.

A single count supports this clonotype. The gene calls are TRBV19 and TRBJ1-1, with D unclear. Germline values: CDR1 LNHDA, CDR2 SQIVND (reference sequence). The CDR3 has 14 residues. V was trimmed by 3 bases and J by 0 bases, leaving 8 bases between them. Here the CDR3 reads CASSMWQVNTEAFF. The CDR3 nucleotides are TGTGCCAGTAGTATGTGGCAGGTGAACACTGAAGCTTTCTTT.

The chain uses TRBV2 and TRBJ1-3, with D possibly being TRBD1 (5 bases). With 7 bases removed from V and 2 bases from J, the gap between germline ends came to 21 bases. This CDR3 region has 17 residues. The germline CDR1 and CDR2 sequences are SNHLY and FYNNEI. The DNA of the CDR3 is TGTGCCAGCACTCGCCATCCGGGACCGATTCCTGGAAACACCATATATTTT. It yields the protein CASTRHPGPIPGNTIYF.

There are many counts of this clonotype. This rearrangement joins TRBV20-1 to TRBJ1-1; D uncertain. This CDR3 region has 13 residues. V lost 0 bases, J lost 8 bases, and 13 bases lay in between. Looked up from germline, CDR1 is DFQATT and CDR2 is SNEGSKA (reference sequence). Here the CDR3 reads CSARDRMNAEAFF. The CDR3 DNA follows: TGCAGTGCTAGAGATCGAATGAATGCGGAAGCTTTCTTT.

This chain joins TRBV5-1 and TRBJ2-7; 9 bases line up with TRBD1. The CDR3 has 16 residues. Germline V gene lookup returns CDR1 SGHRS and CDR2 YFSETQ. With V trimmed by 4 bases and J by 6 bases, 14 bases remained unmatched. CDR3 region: CASSPLRGQGSGEQYF. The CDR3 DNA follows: TGCGCCAGCAGCCCCCTTCGGGGACAGGGTTCAGGCGAGCAGTACTTC.

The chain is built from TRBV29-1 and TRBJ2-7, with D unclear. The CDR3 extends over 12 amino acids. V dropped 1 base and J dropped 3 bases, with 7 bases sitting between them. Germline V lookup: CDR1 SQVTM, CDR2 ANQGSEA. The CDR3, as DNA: TGCAGCGTTGAAGTTAACGACTACGAGCAGTACTTC. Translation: CSVEVNDYEQYF.

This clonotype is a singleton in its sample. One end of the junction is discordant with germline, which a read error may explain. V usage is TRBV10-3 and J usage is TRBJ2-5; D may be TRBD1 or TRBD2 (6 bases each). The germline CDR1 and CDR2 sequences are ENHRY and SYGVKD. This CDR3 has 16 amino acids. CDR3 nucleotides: TGTGCCACCAGTGATTTGGGTTCGGGGGCCCGGCAGACCCAGTACTTC. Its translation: CATSDLGSGARQTQYF.

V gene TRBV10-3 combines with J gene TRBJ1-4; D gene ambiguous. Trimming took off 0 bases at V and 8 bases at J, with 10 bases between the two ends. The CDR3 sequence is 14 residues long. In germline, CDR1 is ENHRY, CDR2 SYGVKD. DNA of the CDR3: TGTGCCATCAGTGAGTCGCCGCGGGAGGAAAAACTGTTTTTT. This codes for CAISESPREEKLFF.

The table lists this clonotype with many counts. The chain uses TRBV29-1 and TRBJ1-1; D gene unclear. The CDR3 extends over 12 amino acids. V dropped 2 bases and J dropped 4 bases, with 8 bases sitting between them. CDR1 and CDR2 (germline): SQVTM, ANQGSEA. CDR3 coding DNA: TGCAGCGTTGAAAGTAGTGGCACTGAAGCTTTCTTT. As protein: CSVESSGTEAFF. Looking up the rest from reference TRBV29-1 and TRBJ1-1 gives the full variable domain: SAVISQKPSRDICQRGTSLTIQCQVDSQVTMMFWYRQQPGQSLTLIATANQGSEATYESGFVIDKFPISRPNLTFSTLTVSNMSPEDSSIYLCSVESSGTEAFFGQGTRLTVV.

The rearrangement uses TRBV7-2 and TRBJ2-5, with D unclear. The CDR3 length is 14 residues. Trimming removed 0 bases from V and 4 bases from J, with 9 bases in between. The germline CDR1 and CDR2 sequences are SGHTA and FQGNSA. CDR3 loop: CASSLAGIPETQYF. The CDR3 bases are TGTGCCAGCAGCTTAGCAGGGATTCCAGAGACCCAGTACTTC.

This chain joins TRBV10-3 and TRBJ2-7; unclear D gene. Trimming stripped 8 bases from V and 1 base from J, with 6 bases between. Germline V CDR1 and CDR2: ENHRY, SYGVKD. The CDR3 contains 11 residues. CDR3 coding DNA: TGTGCCATCGGGCAGTCCTACGAGCAGTACTTC. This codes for CAIGQSYEQYF.

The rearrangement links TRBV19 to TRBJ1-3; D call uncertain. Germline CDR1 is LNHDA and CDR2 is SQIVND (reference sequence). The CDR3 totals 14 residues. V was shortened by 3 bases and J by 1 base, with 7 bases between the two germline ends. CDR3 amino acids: CASSMGNSGNTIYF. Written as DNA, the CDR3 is TGTGCCAGTAGTATGGGAAATTCTGGAAACACCATATATTTT.

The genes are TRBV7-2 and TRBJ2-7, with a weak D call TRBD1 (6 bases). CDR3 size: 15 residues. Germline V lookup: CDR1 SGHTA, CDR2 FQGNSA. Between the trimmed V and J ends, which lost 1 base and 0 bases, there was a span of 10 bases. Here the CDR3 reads CASSLGGLSSYEQYF. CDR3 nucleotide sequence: TGTGCCAGCAGCTTAGGGGGGCTAAGCTCCTACGAGCAGTACTTC.